The 29 T cell receptor beta chains presented below share a single source sample, sequenced in a study of blood T cell repertoires in COVID-19. Clones were read by immunoSEQ multiplex PCR, and TCRdb kept only the in-frame ones, dropping some. The table includes 50,000 to 65,000 clones, over 70% detected once. Sequenced material: peripheral blood. The receptors come from a human donor in a cohort sampled during active COVID-19.

V gene TRBV23-1 combines with J gene TRBJ2-4, with D possibly matching TRBD2 (5 bases). TRBV23-1 is treated as an ORF (open reading frame) with a function not yet certain. The CDR3 is 21 amino acids. The V end lost 4 bases, the J end lost 0 bases, and 28 bases lay between the germline ends. The DNA of the CDR3 is TGCGCCAGCAGTCGAAACAGCGACGGGGAGAATTCGTCTGTAGCCAAAAACATTCAGTACTTC. This sequence encodes CASSRNSDGENSSVAKNIQYF.

This clone was counted between two and nine times. The V call is TRBV4-2, the J call TRBJ1-4; D gene uncertain. Per the germline V gene, CDR1 is LGHNA and CDR2 is YNFKEQ. The CDR3 has 14 amino acids. V was clipped by 0 bases and J by 7 bases, with 9 bases between them. This CDR3 reads CASSQDQEGEKLFF. The CDR3 nucleotides are TGTGCCAGCAGCCAAGATCAGGAGGGTGAAAAACTGTTTTTT.

This clone came up once. The gene calls are TRBV10-1 and TRBJ2-3, with D possibly matching TRBD2 (5 bases). This CDR3 spans 15 amino acids. V lost 6 bases and J 1 base, leaving 14 bases between the germline ends. The V gene's germline CDR1 is WNHNN and CDR2 SYGVQD (reference sequence). For the CDR3, the DNA is TGCGCCAGCAGGGCCCTGAGGGCCGGCACAGATACGCAGTATTTT. It is translated as CASRALRAGTDTQYF.

This chain connects TRBV7-8 to TRBJ1-1; D remains unclear. The germline V gene encodes CDR1 SGHVS and CDR2 FQNEAQ. The CDR3 is made up of 17 amino acids. Deletions cut 1 base from V and 0 bases from J, with 15 bases between. The CDR3, as DNA: TGTGCCAGCAGCTTAGGCCCCATGAACACCATGAACACTGAAGCTTTCTTT. It is translated as CASSLGPMNTMNTEAFF.

In its sample, this clone was seen a few times. The CDR3 DNA sequence: TGTGCCAGCACAGGGGGGTATGGCTACACCTTC. Translating gives CASTGGYGYTF. The genes are TRBV6-6 and TRBJ1-2; the match to TRBD1 covers 7 bases. CDR1 is MNHNY and CDR2 is SVGAGI in the germline V gene (reference sequence). CDR3 length: 11 amino acids. Trimming took 7 bases from V and 5 from J; bases not matched to a gene: 1.

This clone was seen more than once but under ten times. This chain connects TRBV19 to TRBJ2-2; a weak D match, TRBD1 (6 bases). The CDR3 runs to 15 residues. CDR1 and CDR2 from the germline V gene are LNHDA and SQIVND (reference sequence). V was pared by 5 bases and J by 1 base, with 11 bases between. The CDR3 DNA reads TGTGCCAGTAGTCCTACAGGGTTGAACACCGGGGAGCTGTTTTTT. This gives the protein CASSPTGLNTGELFF.

This clone was recorded only once. This chain links TRBV30 with TRBJ2-3; 11 nucleotides match TRBD2. Germline V gives CDR1 GTSNPN, CDR2 SVGIG (reference sequence). J lost 5 bases, V lost 3 bases, and 4 bases had no gene match. The length of the CDR3 is 14 residues. In nucleotides, the CDR3 is TGTGCCTGGAGCCATAGCGGGAGGGGAGATACGCAGTATTTT. Its translation: CAWSHSGRGDTQYF.

V gene TRBV4-1 combines with J gene TRBJ2-5, with TRBD2 matching 12 bases. The CDR3 is 16 amino acids. J was trimmed by 5 bases and V by 4 bases; bases with no gene match: 8. Germline V gene sequence: CDR1 MGHRA, CDR2 YSYEKL. CDR3 nucleotide sequence: TGCGCCAGCAGCCCCCCGACTAGCGGGGGATGGGAGACCCAGTACTTC. It yields the protein CASSPPTSGGWETQYF.

The rearrangement links TRBV27 to TRBJ2-3; D might be TRBD1 (6 bases). Per germline, CDR1 MNHEY and CDR2 SMNVEV (reference sequence). The CDR3 is made up of 11 amino acids. V lost 6 bases to trimming and J lost 15 bases, with 16 bases between them. The CDR3 nucleotides are TGTGCCAGCAGAACAGGGTCCCACAACTATTTT. It translates to CASRTGSHNYF.

This clone occurred a few times. V gene TRBV4-1 combines with J gene TRBJ1-3, with D perhaps TRBD1 (5 bases). Germline values: CDR1 MGHRA, CDR2 YSYEKL. This CDR3 is built from 15 residues. The germline V and J ends were trimmed by 1 base and 2 bases, with 9 bases remaining between them. The CDR3 DNA reads TGCGCCAGCAGCCAAGGACAGCAACCTGGAAACACCATATATTTT. Protein sequence: CASSQGQQPGNTIYF.

The rearrangement joins TRBV6-1 to TRBJ2-3, with 7 positions matching TRBD1. Losses at the gene ends were 2 bases for V and 4 bases for J; bases not matched to a gene: 6. CDR1 is MNHNS and CDR2 is SASEGT in the germline V gene. CDR3 length equals 15 residues. The CDR3 DNA reads TGTGCCAGCAGTGAAAGGATTAGGGGGCCAGATACGCAGTATTTT. Amino acids: CASSERIRGPDTQYF.

The chain recombines TRBV29-1 with TRBJ2-1; 11 nucleotides agree with TRBD2. After removal of 7 bases from V and 5 bases from J, the junction contained 1 base not matched to a gene. The CDR3 is 12 amino acids. The germline gives CDR1 SQVTM, CDR2 ANQGSEA. CDR3 sequence (DNA): TGCAGCGCGACTAGCGGGGACAATGAGCAGTTCTTC. It codes for CSATSGDNEQFF.

This chain uses TRBV30 with TRBJ2-4; 7 positions match TRBD1. This CDR3 is 15 amino acids long. Unmatched junction bases numbered 10, after V lost 0 bases and J lost 8 bases. CDR1 is GTSNPN and CDR2 is SVGIG in the germline V gene (reference sequence). The CDR3 sequence is CAWSVRGRKSDIQYF. The CDR3 bases are TGTGCCTGGAGTGTAAGGGGGCGCAAGTCGGACATTCAGTACTTC. The variable domain in full, completed from reference TRBV30 and TRBJ2-4, reads SQTIHQWPATLVQPVGSPLSLECTVEGTSNPNLYWYRQAAGRGLQLLFYSVGIGQISSEVPQNLSASRPQDRQFILSSKKLLLSDSGFYLCAWSVRGRKSDIQYFGAGTRLSVL.

The chain employs TRBV5-5 and TRBJ1-1; D is possibly TRBD1 (6 bases). Per the germline V gene, CDR1 is SGHKS and CDR2 is YYEKEE (reference sequence). The CDR3 has 14 amino acids. The V end was cut by 6 bases, the J end by 6 bases, with 18 bases between. This chain's CDR3 is CASTRGPISPEAFF. CDR3 nucleotide sequence: TGTGCCAGCACCAGGGGCCCTATTAGTCCTGAAGCTTTCTTT.

The gene calls are TRBV7-9 and TRBJ2-1; TRBD1 matches 9 bases. V was clipped by 1 base and J by 5 bases; unmatched bases: 6. CDR1 and CDR2 from the germline V gene are SEHNR and FQNEAQ (reference sequence). The CDR3 covers 16 residues. CDR3 coding DNA: TGTGCCAGCAGCTTAGTTGGGACAGGGAGAAACAATGAGCAGTTCTTC. Protein sequence: CASSLVGTGRNNEQFF.

The rearrangement uses TRBV10-3 and TRBJ2-5; 10 bases are shared with TRBD1. V dropped 2 bases and J dropped 5; count of bases not matched to a gene: 5. In germline, CDR1 is ENHRY, CDR2 SYGVKD. There are 15 residues in the CDR3. CDR3 in DNA: TGTGCCATCAGTGAGCGGGACAGGGGACGGGAGACCCAGTACTTC. Encoded protein: CAISERDRGRETQYF.

This chain joins TRBV6-1 and TRBJ2-7; 9 bases fit TRBD1. V was pared by 0 bases and J by 4 bases, with 4 bases of the junction left unmatched. CDR3 length: 15 residues. Germline lookup yields CDR1 MNHNS and CDR2 SASEGT. This CDR3 reads CASSEAPGQGYEQYF. For the CDR3, the DNA is TGTGCCAGCAGTGAAGCGCCGGGACAGGGTTACGAGCAGTACTTC.

The V and J genes are TRBV3-1 (or the pseudogene TRBV3-2) and TRBJ1-5; the D gene is possibly TRBD1 (5 bases). Germline V lookup: CDR1 LGHDT, CDR2 YNNKEL (reference sequence). V lost 3 bases, J lost 4 bases, and 7 bases lay in between. CDR3 length equals 13 residues. CDR3 in DNA: TGTGCCAGCAGCCAGGGGGGGAATCAGCCCCAGCATTTT. It codes for CASSQGGNQPQHF.

The V call is TRBV4-1, the J call TRBJ1-2; D gene unclear. The CDR3 is 14 amino acids. Germline V CDR1 and CDR2: MGHRA, YSYEKL. Trimming stripped 4 bases from V and 3 bases from J, with 12 bases between. The CDR3 DNA is TGCGCCAGCAGCCGCGAACAGATTCACTATGGCTACACCTTC. Translation gives CASSREQIHYGYTF.

The chain employs TRBV3-1 (or the pseudogene TRBV3-2) and TRBJ1-1, with TRBD1 matching over 7 bases. CDR1 is LGHDT, CDR2 YNNKEL, per germline (reference sequence). With 8 bases clipped from V and 1 base from J, the junction kept 7 bases outside the gene matches. The CDR3 totals 14 residues. The CDR3 bases are TGTGCCAGCCAAGTACAGGGGTCGAACACTGAAGCTTTCTTT. This codes for CASQVQGSNTEAFF.

The chain has TRBV9 and TRBJ2-1; a possible D gene is TRBD1 (5 bases). The CDR3 has 17 amino acids. Germline CDR1 SGDLS, CDR2 YYNGEE. V was pared by 2 bases and J by 4 bases, with 19 bases between. DNA for the CDR3: TGTGCCAGCAGCGTGGCCCAAGGGGCCCACAGATACAATGAGCAGTTCTTC. This encodes CASSVAQGAHRYNEQFF.

The chain employs TRBV10-1 and TRBJ1-1; no clear D gene. V shed 3 bases and J shed 0 bases, with 14 bases lying between them. CDR1 WNHNN and CDR2 SYGVQD come from the germline V gene (reference sequence). The length of the CDR3 is 16 residues. The CDR3 is CASSDGYGRMNTEAFF. The CDR3 DNA is TGCGCCAGCAGTGATGGATACGGGAGAATGAACACTGAAGCTTTCTTT.

The chain carries TRBV18 and TRBJ2-7; 10 bases are shared with TRBD1. The V segment lost 5 bases and the J segment 6 bases; nucleotides outside the gene matches: 7. The CDR3 has 14 amino acids. CDR1 KGHSH and CDR2 LQKENI come from the germline V gene. Here the CDR3 DNA reads TGTGCCAGCTCATCAATAGGGACAGGGGCCGAGCAGTACTTC. Its translation: CASSSIGTGAEQYF.

The chain has TRBV7-9 and TRBJ2-7, with a possible D match to TRBD2 (5 bases). Deletions cut 0 bases from V and 0 bases from J, with 9 bases between. Germline V lookup: CDR1 SEHNR, CDR2 FQNEAQ (reference sequence). CDR3 length equals 15 residues. The CDR3 loop is CASSLALGSSYEQYF. CDR3 DNA: TGTGCCAGCAGCTTAGCGCTAGGGAGCTCCTACGAGCAGTACTTC.

The rearrangement uses TRBV18 and TRBJ2-2, with 11 bases matching TRBD1. The CDR3 contains 16 residues. Per the germline V gene, CDR1 is KGHSH and CDR2 is LQKENI. With V trimmed by 5 bases and J by 7 bases, 9 bases remained unmatched. CDR3 region: CASSYLKGQGDGELFF. The CDR3 DNA follows: TGTGCCAGCTCATACCTCAAGGGACAGGGGGACGGGGAGCTGTTTTTT.

At least ten counts were recorded for this clone. The chain recombines TRBV9 with TRBJ2-7; 8 positions agree with TRBD2. The CDR3 is 14 residues long. Losses at the gene ends were 0 bases for V and 2 bases for J; bases not matched to a gene: 1. CDR1 and CDR2 (germline): SGDLS, YYNGEE. For the CDR3, the DNA is TGTGCCAGCAGCGTAGCGGGAGGGCCCTACGAGCAGTACTTC. Its protein is CASSVAGGPYEQYF. Full variable domain (outside the CDR3, taken from reference TRBV9 and TRBJ2-7): DSGVTQTPKHLITATGQRVTLRCSPRSGDLSVYWYQQSLDQGLQFLIQYYNGEERAKGNILERFSAQQFPDLHSELNLSSLELGDSALYFCASSVAGGPYEQYFGPGTRLTVT.

The chain recombines TRBV6-5 with TRBJ1-5; 7 nucleotides align to TRBD1. The V and J ends lost 5 bases and 2 bases, in that order; junction bases with no gene match: 3. Per germline, CDR1 MNHEY and CDR2 SVGAGI. There are 14 residues in the CDR3. The CDR3 spells CASSRGTGNQPQHF. The CDR3 nucleotides read TGTGCCAGCAGTCGGGGGACAGGCAATCAGCCCCAGCATTTT.

V is TRBV2 and J is TRBJ2-3; D is perhaps TRBD1 (6 bases). Trimming removed 1 base at V and 11 bases at J, with 10 bases between. The CDR3 loop spans 12 amino acids. In germline, CDR1 is SNHLY, CDR2 FYNNEI. This CDR3 reads CASSEGARGQYF. The DNA for the CDR3 is TGTGCCAGCAGTGAAGGGGCCAGGGGGCAGTATTTT.

J is TRBJ2-2 and V is TRBV11-2, with 12 positions matching TRBD2. Losses at the gene ends were 5 bases for V and 13 bases for J; bases not matched to a gene: 11. Germline V gene sequence: CDR1 SGHAT, CDR2 FQNNGV. This CDR3 has 15 amino acids. CDR3 residues: CASSLGLAGREGLFF. The CDR3 DNA reads as TGTGCCAGCAGCCTCGGACTAGCGGGGCGGGAAGGGCTGTTTTTT. Filled out from reference TRBV11-2 and TRBJ2-2, the complete variable domain reads EAGVAQSPRYKIIEKRQSVAFWCNPISGHATLYWYQQILGQGPKLLIQFQNNGVVDDSQLPKDRFSAERLKGVDSTLKIQPAKLEDSAVYLCASSLGLAGREGLFFGEGSRLTVL.